This TCR beta chain is from a study of tumor-infiltrating lymphocytes in oesophageal squamous cell carcinoma. This CDR3 is built from 11 residues. Germline CDR1 reads MNHNY; CDR2 reads SVGAGI (reference sequence). One entry per CDR3 protein, called by TCRdb with MiXCR from the PCR reads. Here the sample spans 9,000 to 13,000 distinct CDR3 sequences, 45% to 65% being singletons. The sample was esophageal tumor tissue. This receptor was obtained from a female donor with esophageal squamous cell carcinoma. The V gene is TRBV6-6, the J gene TRBJ2-1; D gene uncertain. The DNA end favors TRBJ2-7, so the J call may be wrong. CDR3: CASIWGYEQYF. CDR3 nucleotide sequence: TGTGCCAGCATATGGGGTTACGAGCAGTACTTC.